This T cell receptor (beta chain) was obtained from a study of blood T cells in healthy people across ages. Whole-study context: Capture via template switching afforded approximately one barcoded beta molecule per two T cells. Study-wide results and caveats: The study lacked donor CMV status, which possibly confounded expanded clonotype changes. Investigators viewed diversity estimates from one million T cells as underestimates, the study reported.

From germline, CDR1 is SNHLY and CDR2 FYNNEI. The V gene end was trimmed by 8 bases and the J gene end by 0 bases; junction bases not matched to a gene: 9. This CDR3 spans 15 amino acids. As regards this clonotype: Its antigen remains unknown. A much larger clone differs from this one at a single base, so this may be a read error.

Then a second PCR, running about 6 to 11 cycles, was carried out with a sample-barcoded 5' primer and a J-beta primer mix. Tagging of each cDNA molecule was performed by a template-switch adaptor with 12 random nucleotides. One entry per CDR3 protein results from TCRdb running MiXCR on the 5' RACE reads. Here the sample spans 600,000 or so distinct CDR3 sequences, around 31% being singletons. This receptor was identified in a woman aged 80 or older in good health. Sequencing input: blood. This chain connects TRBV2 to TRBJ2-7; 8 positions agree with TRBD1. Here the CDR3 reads CASGGQVLSSYEQYF. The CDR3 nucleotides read TGTGCCAGCGGGGGACAGGTCTTAAGCTCCTACGAGCAGTACTTC.